The rows below give T cell receptor beta chains drawn from one sample of a study of shared clonotypes between healthy human individuals. Libraries were prepared by immunoSEQ multiplex PCR; TCRdb keeps only in-frame clonotypes and omits some of them. Among almost 750,000 clones listed, approximately 72% were seen once. The sequencing input was memory CD4+ T cells sorted from blood. The origin of the receptors is a woman in her 30s in good health. Each CDR3 is given with its conserved first and last residue. D genes are given only for firm matches. Size values are once, few and many counts, or a class for expanded clones, and some rows have none.

clone size: -
J gene: TRBJ1-3
V gene: TRBV7-2
D gene: -
CDR3 DNA: TGTGCCAGCAGCTTATCCGGACAAAAATACTCTGGAAACACCATATATTTT
CDR3 protein: CASSLSGQKYSGNTIYF

clone size: few
J gene: TRBJ2-5
V gene: TRBV7-3
D gene: -
CDR3 DNA: TGTGCCAGCAGCCCCTCAGGCGGGACGTACCAAGAGACCCAGTACTTC
CDR3 protein: CASSPSGGTYQETQYF

clone size: -
J gene: TRBJ2-7
V gene: TRBV6-1
D gene: -
CDR3 DNA: TGTGCCAGCAGCGACATCGGGCTAGATAACTACGAGCAGTACTTC
CDR3 protein: CASSDIGLDNYEQYF

clone size: -
J gene: TRBJ2-7
V gene: TRBV19
D gene: -
CDR3 DNA: TGTGCCAGTAGTATGAGGAGGGCCTACAACGAGCAGTACTTC
CDR3 protein: CASSMRRAYNEQYF

clone size: -
J gene: TRBJ1-1
V gene: TRBV18
D gene: -
CDR3 DNA: TGTGCCAGCGCCCCAACAGCGAACACTGAAGCTTTCTTT
CDR3 protein: CASAPTANTEAFF

clone size: -
J gene: TRBJ1-4
V gene: TRBV18
D gene: -
CDR3 DNA: TGTGCCAGCTCACCAGGCAAAGAAAAACTGTTTTTT
CDR3 protein: CASSPGKEKLFF

clone size: -
J gene: TRBJ1-4
V gene: TRBV5-6
D gene: -
CDR3 DNA: TGTGCCAGCAGCCGATTGGGAGGGAATGAAAAACTGTTTTTT
CDR3 protein: CASSRLGGNEKLFF

clone size: -
J gene: TRBJ2-1
V gene: TRBV9
D gene: -
CDR3 DNA: TGTGCCAGCAGCGTAGGGTTTAATGAGCAGTTCTTC
CDR3 protein: CASSVGFNEQFF

clone size: -
J gene: TRBJ1-3
V gene: TRBV19
D gene: TRBD1
CDR3 DNA: TGTGCCAGTAGTACACGGGACAGCTCTGGAAACACCATATATTTT
CDR3 protein: CASSTRDSSGNTIYF

clone size: -
J gene: TRBJ2-1
V gene: TRBV5-1
D gene: -
CDR3 DNA: TGCGCCAGCAGCCCAGGGGGGCGGGAGCAGTTCTTC
CDR3 protein: CASSPGGREQFF

clone size: once
J gene: TRBJ1-1
V gene: TRBV15
D gene: -
CDR3 DNA: TGTGCCACCAGCAGAGATGTCCAGGGTAAGGTTTTCTTT
CDR3 protein: CATSRDVQGKVFF

clone size: -
J gene: TRBJ2-7
V gene: TRBV5-1
D gene: TRBD2
CDR3 DNA: TGCGCCAGCAGCAGAAGCCCAGCGGGAGGGCCAGGGGAGCAGTACTTC
CDR3 protein: CASSRSPAGGPGEQYF

clone size: -
J gene: TRBJ1-1
V gene: TRBV14
D gene: -
CDR3 DNA: TGTGCCAGCAGTCCGGACTCAATAGGAGGAGCTTTCTTT
CDR3 protein: CASSPDSIGGAFF

clone size: few
J gene: TRBJ1-1
V gene: TRBV19
D gene: -
CDR3 DNA: TGTGCCAGTATGGGGAATGGGTATGCTGAAGCTTTCTTT
CDR3 protein: CASMGNGYAEAFF

clone size: -
J gene: TRBJ2-1
V gene: TRBV25-1
D gene: TRBD1
CDR3 DNA: TGTGCCAGAAAACCGATGGACAGGCCGAGCTCCTACAATGAGCAGTTCTTC
CDR3 protein: CARKPMDRPSSYNEQFF

clone size: -
J gene: TRBJ2-1
V gene: TRBV14
D gene: TRBD2
CDR3 DNA: TGTGCCAGCAGCCAAGTGCCGGGACTAGCGGTCCACAATGAGCAGTTCTTC
CDR3 protein: CASSQVPGLAVHNEQFF

clone size: -
J gene: TRBJ1-1
V gene: TRBV28
D gene: TRBD1
CDR3 DNA: TGTGCCAGCAGGGCATCGACAGGGGGCAGGTTTGCTGAAGCTTTCTTT
CDR3 protein: CASRASTGGRFAEAFF

clone size: -
J gene: TRBJ1-2
V gene: TRBV28
D gene: -
CDR3 DNA: TGTGCCAGCAGCCGCCCCGGGGACTCCCCCCCGATCATTTATGGCTACACCTTC
CDR3 protein: CASSRPGDSPPIIYGYTF

clone size: once
J gene: TRBJ2-2
V gene: TRBV29-1
D gene: TRBD2
CDR3 DNA: TGCAGCGTTCAAGAGGGGCTAGCGGGAGTAAAGGCCGGGGAGCTGTTTTTT
CDR3 protein: CSVQEGLAGVKAGELFF

clone size: -
J gene: TRBJ1-2
V gene: TRBV4-1
D gene: TRBD1
CDR3 DNA: TGCGCCAGCAGCCAAGAGCTAGTACGACAGGGCTATGGCTACACCTTC
CDR3 protein: CASSQELVRQGYGYTF

clone size: -
J gene: TRBJ2-1
V gene: TRBV6-5
D gene: -
CDR3 DNA: TGTGCCAGCAGTTACTCGTCGGCTAGTTACGATGAGCAGTTCTTC
CDR3 protein: CASSYSSASYDEQFF

clone size: -
J gene: TRBJ2-2
V gene: TRBV6-5
D gene: -
CDR3 DNA: TGTGCCAGCAGCCTCGGGGGAAACACCGGGGAGCTGTTTTTT
CDR3 protein: CASSLGGNTGELFF

clone size: -
J gene: TRBJ2-7
V gene: TRBV7-8
D gene: -
CDR3 DNA: TGTGCCAGCAGCTTTTCCCCCGGGAGTTTATACGAGCAGTACTTC
CDR3 protein: CASSFSPGSLYEQYF